This TCR beta chain comes out of a study of T-cell memory formation after mild COVID-19. It was 5'RACE with constant-segment primers that produced the TCR alpha and TCR beta cDNA libraries, which carried sample barcodes and UMIs. TCRdb re-derived calls from the 5' RACE reads in MiXCR, one entry per CDR3 protein. Here the sample spans 350,000 to 500,000 distinct CDR3 sequences, about 20% being singletons. The CDR3 sequence is 14 residues long. In germline, CDR1 is SQVTM, CDR2 ANQGSEA. Trimming took 6 bases from V and 4 from J; bases not matched to a gene: 4. Study-wide findings and caveats: Clones that contracted clustered mainly in CM and EM if CD4+ and in EMRA if CD8+. Day 15 to 85 contracting clones showed balanced CD4/CD8; later expanders leaned CD4+.

Remarks on this clonotype: What it recognizes is unknown.

The clonotype was recovered from a man aged 18 to 29 who had mild COVID-19 (a few samples of this study predate the infection). Cell type and time point are not known. The genes are TRBV29-1 and TRBJ2-1, with 12 bases aligning to TRBD2. The sequenced material came from PBMCs or a T cell subset sorted from them (not recorded which). The CDR3 bases are TGCAGCGTCGTTCTAGCGGGGGGGTACAATGAGCAGTTCTTC. This codes for CSVVLAGGYNEQFF.